The 27 T cell receptor beta chains below were found in one sample sequenced in a study of Ad26.COV2.S vaccination and SARS-CoV-2 variants. Assay used: immunoSEQ multiplex PCR; TCRdb lists only in-frame clones, some missing. Of over 400,000 clones listed, around 92% are singletons. Sample treatment: approximately 18 received Ad26.COV2.S at low or high dose, single or two shots; several received placebo; per-sample allocation not given. Sampling was performed 63 days after the first vaccine or placebo injection. The sample in question was peripheral blood, obtained in a trial of Ad26.COV2.S vaccine versus placebo. The source of these receptors is a person aged 18-65 years who received the Ad26.COV2.S COVID-19 vaccine or a placebo.

In its sample, this clone was seen once. The chain is built from TRBV7-2 and TRBJ2-5; 12 nucleotides align to TRBD2. This CDR3 region has 16 residues. Germline V gene data show CDR1 as SGHTA and CDR2 as FQGNSA. V was pared by 1 base and J by 5 bases, with 5 bases of the junction left unmatched. The CDR3 sequence: CASSLGPLAGGETQYF. The CDR3 DNA reads as TGTGCCAGCAGCTTAGGTCCTCTAGCGGGGGGGGAGACCCAGTACTTC. Supplemented by reference TRBV7-2 and TRBJ2-5, the full variable domain reads GAGVSQSPSNKVTEKGKDVELRCDPISGHTALYWYRQSLGQGLEFLIYFQGNSAPDKSGLPSDRFSAERTGGSVSTLTIQRTQQEDSAVYLCASSLGPLAGGETQYFGPGTRLLVL.

This clone is a singleton in its sample. The rearrangement joins TRBV27 to TRBJ2-5; perhaps TRBD1 as D (6 bases). The CDR3 is 15 residues long. The V end was cut by 2 bases, the J end by 3 bases, with 13 bases between. Germline CDR1 MNHEY, CDR2 SMNVEV (reference sequence). CDR3 in amino acids: CASSLKSWTEETQYF. The CDR3 region has the DNA TGTGCCAGCAGTTTAAAAAGTTGGACAGAAGAGACCCAGTACTTC.

Regarding this clone: One junction end disagrees with the germline gene, perhaps due to a read error. The chain has TRBV30 and TRBJ1-6; TRBD1 aligns across 9 bases. Per germline, CDR1 GTSNPN and CDR2 SVGIG (reference sequence). The CDR3 is 16 residues long. The chain's CDR3 is CAWRFDRGTYNSPLHF. In DNA, the CDR3 is TGTGCCTGGAGGTTCGACAGGGGGACGTATAATTCGCCCCTCCACTTT.

Here the CDR3 DNA reads TGTGCCAGCAGCTCCCCCTCTAGCCCTGGAAACACCATATATTTT. Amino acids: CASSSPSSPGNTIYF. V and J are TRBV7-9 and TRBJ1-3, with D hard to call. Trimming removed 4 bases from V and 2 bases from J, with 12 bases in between. This CDR3 spans 15 amino acids. Germline CDR1 and CDR2: SEHNR and FQNEAQ (reference sequence).

This clone was seen once. The rearrangement joins TRBV5-6 to TRBJ2-7, with D maybe TRBD1 (5 bases). The CDR3 covers 16 residues. CDR1 and CDR2 from the germline V gene are SGHDT and YYEEEE. V was clipped by 0 bases and J by 2 bases, with 15 bases between them. In DNA, the CDR3 is TGTGCCAGCAGCTTGGGGGGTGGACACCTAGCCTACGAGCAGTACTTC. Its protein product is CASSLGGGHLAYEQYF.

The chain has TRBV11-2 and TRBJ2-7; 9 nucleotides align to TRBD1. CDR1 and CDR2 from the germline V gene are SGHAT and FQNNGV. Trimming at V came to 5 bases and at J to 0 bases, leaving 14 bases not matched to a gene. The CDR3 sequence is 18 residues long. The CDR3 reads CASSIMRDRVGVSYEQYF. The CDR3 nucleotides are TGTGCCAGCAGCATTATGAGGGACAGGGTGGGAGTCTCCTACGAGCAGTACTTC.

The V gene is TRBV10-3, the J gene TRBJ2-7; 9 nucleotides align to TRBD2. CDR3 length equals 13 residues. J lost 5 bases, V lost 8 bases, and 7 bases had no gene match. Per germline, CDR1 ENHRY and CDR2 SYGVKD. The CDR3 coding sequence is TGTGCCATCCGAACTAGCGGGCCGAACGAGCAGTACTTC. The encoded protein is CAIRTSGPNEQYF.

The chain has TRBV7-2 and TRBJ2-5, with 14 bases lining up with TRBD2. The CDR3 consists of 17 residues. Germline assignment: CDR1 SGHTA and CDR2 FQGNSA. J gave up 1 base and V 0 bases, and 1 base lay outside the gene matches. Written as DNA, the CDR3 is TGTGCCAGCAGCTTAGCAGGGACTAGCGGGGGCCAAGAGACCCAGTACTTC. This encodes CASSLAGTSGGQETQYF.

The chain is built from TRBV20-1 and TRBJ2-1, with a weak D call TRBD2 (5 bases). CDR3 length: 15 residues. From germline, CDR1 is DFQATT and CDR2 SNEGSKA (reference sequence). V was shortened by 3 bases and J by 5 bases, with 17 bases between the two germline ends. For the CDR3, the DNA is TGCAGTGCTAGTAGTGTCAGGACGGGGAACAATGAGCAGTTCTTC. Amino acid sequence: CSASSVRTGNNEQFF.

J is TRBJ2-7 and V is TRBV27; 8 bases are a match to TRBD1. V dropped 4 bases and J dropped 5; count of bases not matched to a gene: 4. The CDR3 length is 13 residues. Germline lookup yields CDR1 MNHEY and CDR2 SMNVEV (reference sequence). CDR3 sequence (DNA): TGTGCCAGCAGTTCCGACAGGGGCCACGAGCAGTACTTC. Protein sequence: CASSSDRGHEQYF.

This sequence joins TRBV3-1 (or the pseudogene TRBV3-2) and TRBJ1-4, with TRBD1 as a possible D gene (5 bases). The V end was cut by 4 bases, the J end by 8 bases, with 20 bases between. CDR1 and CDR2 from the germline V gene are LGHDT and YNNKEL (reference sequence). This CDR3 has 16 residues. CDR3 DNA sequence: TGTGCCAGCAGCCCCACGGGTGGGGGTCAAGGGGAAAAACTGTTTTTT. Translation: CASSPTGGGQGEKLFF.

The V gene is TRBV7-6, the J gene TRBJ2-2; TRBD1 is a possible D gene (6 bases). The CDR3 runs to 14 residues. V lost 5 bases and J lost 4, with 11 bases in between. From germline, CDR1 is SGHVS and CDR2 FNYEAQ. For the CDR3, the DNA is TGTGCCAGCAGCCTACTAGGGGGCACCGGGGAGCTGTTTTTT. It encodes CASSLLGGTGELFF. The whole variable domain, filled in from reference TRBV7-6 and TRBJ2-2, reads GAGVSQSPRYKVTKRGQDVALRCDPISGHVSLYWYRQALGQGPEFLTYFNYEAQQDKSGLPNDRFSAERPEGSISTLTIQRTEQRDSAMYRCASSLLGGTGELFFGEGSRLTVL.

The V call is TRBV6-6, the J call TRBJ2-1, with TRBD2 identical over 10 bases. Trimming took 6 bases from V and 2 from J; bases not matched to a gene: 4. The CDR3 length is 15 residues. Germline V gene lookup returns CDR1 MNHNY and CDR2 SVGAGI (reference sequence). The CDR3 region is CASRLAGDTYNEQFF. In nucleotides, the CDR3 is TGTGCCAGCAGGCTAGCGGGGGATACCTACAATGAGCAGTTCTTC.

The chain joins TRBV5-5 to TRBJ1-4; D unresolved. V was cut by 0 bases and J by 0 bases, with 6 bases left in between. Per the germline V gene, CDR1 is SGHKS and CDR2 is YYEKEE (reference sequence). The CDR3 spans 15 residues. The CDR3: CASSLAPATNEKLFF. CDR3 nucleotides: TGTGCCAGCAGCTTGGCCCCGGCAACTAATGAAAAACTGTTTTTT.

The V and J genes are TRBV30 and TRBJ1-5, with 11 positions matching TRBD1. The CDR3 totals 15 residues. Germline CDR1 reads GTSNPN; CDR2 reads SVGIG (reference sequence). V was pared by 1 base and J by 7 bases, with 6 bases of the junction left unmatched. CDR3 protein: CAWSGTGGIRQPQHF. In DNA, the CDR3 is TGTGCCTGGAGTGGGACAGGGGGCATAAGACAGCCCCAGCATTTT. The whole variable domain, remainder taken from reference TRBV30 and TRBJ1-5, is SQTIHQWPATLVQPVGSPLSLECTVEGTSNPNLYWYRQAAGRGLQLLFYSVGIGQISSEVPQNLSASRPQDRQFILSSKKLLLSDSGFYLCAWSGTGGIRQPQHFGDGTRLSIL.

V and J are TRBV7-9 and TRBJ1-3; D may be TRBD1 (5 bases). Germline CDR1 and CDR2: SEHNR and FQNEAQ (reference sequence). The CDR3 sequence is 15 residues long. V was cut by 5 bases and J by 0 bases, with 11 bases left in between. CDR3 sequence (DNA): TGTGCCAGCAGCGCTGACAGTTTCTCTGGAAACACCATATATTTT. Protein product: CASSADSFSGNTIYF.

V usage is TRBV6-5 and J usage is TRBJ1-4; no reliable D call. The CDR3 extends over 15 amino acids. Trimming left V 6 bases short and J 3 bases short, with 14 bases between. Germline CDR1 and CDR2: MNHEY and SVGAGI. The CDR3 DNA is TGTGCCAGCAGCCACGTTACCAGACCTAATGAAAAACTGTTTTTT. Protein: CASSHVTRPNEKLFF.

The V and J genes are TRBV19 and TRBJ1-6, with unresolved D. The V end lost 3 bases, the J end lost 8 bases, and 8 bases lay between the germline ends. Germline lookup yields CDR1 LNHDA and CDR2 SQIVND (reference sequence). The CDR3 spans 13 residues. In nucleotides, the CDR3 is TGTGCCAGTAGTATTGGTAGGGATTCACCCCTCCACTTT. Translation: CASSIGRDSPLHF.

The chain joins TRBV27 to TRBJ2-7; TRBD1 matches 8 bases. This CDR3 comprises 14 residues. Germline assignment: CDR1 MNHEY and CDR2 SMNVEV (reference sequence). V was pared by 4 bases and J by 2 bases, with 4 bases of the junction left unmatched. CDR3 protein: CASSSDRVPYEQYF. CDR3 coding DNA: TGTGCCAGCAGTTCGGACAGGGTCCCCTACGAGCAGTACTTC.

The genes are TRBV13 and TRBJ1-2, with 8 bases fitting TRBD1. Germline V gives CDR1 PRHDT, CDR2 FYEKMQ (reference sequence). The CDR3 sequence is 14 residues long. V lost 3 bases, J lost 7 bases, and 7 bases stayed unmatched. The CDR3 DNA reads TGTGCCAGCAGCTTGGACAGGGCCTCAGTTGGCTACACCTTC. Residues: CASSLDRASVGYTF.

V is TRBV5-1 and J is TRBJ1-6; TRBD1 matches 10 bases. Looked up from germline, CDR1 is SGHRS and CDR2 is YFSETQ. V lost 4 bases and J lost 8; bases outside the gene matches: 3. This CDR3 contains 14 residues. Here the CDR3 reads CASSHGQGDSPLHF. The CDR3 bases are TGCGCCAGCAGCCACGGACAGGGGGATTCACCCCTCCACTTT.

The chain combines TRBV6-6 with TRBJ2-7; TRBD1 might be the D (6 bases). Trimming took 5 bases from V and 3 from J, leaving 14 bases between them. Per the germline V gene, CDR1 is MNHNY and CDR2 is SVGAGI (reference sequence). CDR3 size: 14 residues. The CDR3 spells CASSKRQANYEQYF. As DNA, the CDR3 is TGTGCCAGCAGTAAACGACAGGCCAACTACGAGCAGTACTTC.

V and J are TRBV6-5 and TRBJ2-1; perhaps D is TRBD1 or TRBD2 (5 bases each). Trimming removed 6 bases from V and 0 bases from J, with 12 bases in between. From germline, CDR1 is MNHEY and CDR2 SVGAGI. The CDR3 has 15 residues. The CDR3 loop reads CASSPRDRSYNEQFF. CDR3 DNA: TGTGCCAGCAGCCCCCGGGACCGCTCCTACAATGAGCAGTTCTTC.

The chain links TRBV6-2 or TRBV6-3 to TRBJ2-7; possibly TRBD1 for D (5 bases). The V end was cut by 7 bases, the J end by 7 bases, with 17 bases between. This CDR3 has 13 amino acids. Germline lookup yields CDR1 MNHEY and CDR2 SVGEGT. The CDR3 region is CASNPGRFEEQYF. The DNA of the CDR3 is TGTGCCAGCAACCCAGGGCGGTTCGAAGAGCAGTACTTC.

V gene TRBV30 combines with J gene TRBJ2-5; 9 positions match TRBD2. The V segment lost 0 bases and the J segment 1 base; nucleotides outside the gene matches: 3. The CDR3 length is 15 residues. Germline values: CDR1 GTSNPN, CDR2 SVGIG (reference sequence). The CDR3 bases are TGTGCCTGGAGTGTGAGCGGGGGGATCCAAGAGACCCAGTACTTC. Protein product: CAWSVSGGIQETQYF. The whole variable domain, remainder taken from reference TRBV30 and TRBJ2-5, is SQTIHQWPATLVQPVGSPLSLECTVEGTSNPNLYWYRQAAGRGLQLLFYSVGIGQISSEVPQNLSASRPQDRQFILSSKKLLLSDSGFYLCAWSVSGGIQETQYFGPGTRLLVL.

The V and J genes are TRBV6-5 and TRBJ2-5; D possibly uses TRBD1 or TRBD2 (6 bases each). V gave up 8 bases and J gave up 5 bases, with 18 bases separating them. This CDR3 is built from 14 residues. Germline CDR1 and CDR2: MNHEY and SVGAGI. This CDR3 reads CASGISGATETQYF. CDR3 DNA: TGTGCCAGCGGTATTTCGGGGGCCACGGAGACCCAGTACTTC.

Regarding this clone: The sample contains more than one DNA sequence encoding this CDR3. The chain is built from TRBV5-1 and TRBJ2-5; 11 bases fit TRBD2. The CDR3 contains 15 residues. V lost 2 bases and J lost 9; bases outside the gene matches: 9. CDR1 SGHRS and CDR2 YFSETQ come from the germline V gene. CDR3 in DNA: TGCGCCAGCAGCTTCACTAGCGGGGGTCCGGGGGCCCAGTACTTC. Protein: CASSFTSGGPGAQYF.